Each of the 7 T cell receptor beta chains below was sequenced from the same sample in a study of cytomegalovirus exposure and HLA in healthy donors. The PCR used 60 Vbeta and 13 Jbeta primers. Sequencing was performed with immunoSEQ multiplex PCR; in TCRdb, only in-frame clones are kept and a portion is missing. This sample yields over 95,000 clones, of which 74% are seen a single time; 2% to 2.5% belongs to the top ten. The sample was PBMCs. Receptors were obtained from a human donor in good health.

This clone was seen a handful of times. The CDR3 sequence: CASSQPPGTSGNTIYF. The DNA of the CDR3 is TGTGCCAGCAGCCAACCCCCGGGAACCTCTGGAAACACCATATATTTT. The chain recombines TRBV4-2 with TRBJ1-3, with D hard to call. CDR1 and CDR2 (germline): LGHNA, YNFKEQ. This CDR3 spans 16 amino acids. V was cut by 2 bases and J by 0 bases, with 11 bases left in between.

V and J are TRBV19 and TRBJ1-1, with 7 bases identical to TRBD1. CDR1 is LNHDA, CDR2 SQIVND, per germline (reference sequence). V lost 5 bases to trimming and J lost 8 bases; unmatched junction nucleotides: 8. The CDR3 runs to 13 residues. The CDR3 region is CASSPRQGGEAFF. The CDR3 DNA sequence: TGTGCCAGTAGTCCCAGACAGGGAGGCGAAGCTTTCTTT.

The chain links TRBV4-1 to TRBJ1-3; weak D call: TRBD1 (5 bases). CDR1 is MGHRA, CDR2 YSYEKL, per germline. The ends were cut back, 1 base at V and 4 bases at J, with 11 bases in the middle. This CDR3 spans 15 amino acids. The CDR3 reads CASSQVRVYGNTIYF. The CDR3 region has the DNA TGCGCCAGCAGCCAAGTCAGGGTTTACGGAAACACCATATATTTT.

Only a few counts were recorded for this clone. This chain joins TRBV7-2 and TRBJ2-3; a possible D gene is TRBD2 (5 bases). Per germline, CDR1 SGHTA and CDR2 FQGNSA. With 3 bases removed from V and 0 bases from J, the gap between germline ends came to 10 bases. The CDR3 is 15 residues long. Here the CDR3 reads CASSFIGVSTDTQYF. The CDR3 DNA sequence: TGTGCCAGCAGCTTTATCGGGGTGAGCACAGATACGCAGTATTTT.

The chain is built from TRBV6-5 and TRBJ2-3, with 16 nucleotides matching TRBD2. Germline CDR1 MNHEY, CDR2 SVGAGI. CDR3 length equals 15 residues. V lost 6 bases and J lost 4; bases outside the gene matches: 1. The CDR3 spells CASRGLAGGPDTQYF. DNA of the CDR3: TGTGCCAGCAGGGGACTAGCGGGGGGGCCAGATACGCAGTATTTT.

This clone was counted between two and nine times. This rearrangement joins TRBV6-5 to TRBJ2-3; 7 nucleotides match TRBD1. The CDR3 covers 14 residues. V shed 2 bases, J shed 2 bases, and the junction held 1 base outside the gene matches. Per germline, CDR1 MNHEY and CDR2 SVGAGI. This chain's CDR3 is CASSYRGPTDTQYF. CDR3 coding DNA: TGTGCCAGCAGTTACAGGGGGCCCACAGATACGCAGTATTTT.

The rearrangement uses TRBV30 and TRBJ2-5; a weak D match, TRBD2 (6 bases). The J call is doubtful: the DNA matches TRBJ2-7 better. This CDR3 region has 16 residues. The germline CDR1 and CDR2 sequences are GTSNPN and SVGIG (reference sequence). CDR3 sequence (DNA): TGTGCCTGGAGTGTAGGAGGGGCGCGCGCCTCCTACGAGCAGTACTTC. This translates into CAWSVGGARASYEQYF.